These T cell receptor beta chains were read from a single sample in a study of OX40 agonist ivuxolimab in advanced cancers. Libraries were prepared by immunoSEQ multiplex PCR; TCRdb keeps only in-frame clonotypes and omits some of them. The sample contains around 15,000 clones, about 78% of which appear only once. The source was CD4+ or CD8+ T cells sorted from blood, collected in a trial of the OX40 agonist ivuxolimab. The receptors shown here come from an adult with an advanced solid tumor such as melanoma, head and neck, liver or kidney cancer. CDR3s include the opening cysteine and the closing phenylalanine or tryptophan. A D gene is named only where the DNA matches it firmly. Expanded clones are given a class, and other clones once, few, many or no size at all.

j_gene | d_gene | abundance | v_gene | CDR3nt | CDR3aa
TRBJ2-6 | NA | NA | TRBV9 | TGTGCCAGCAGCGACCCCCCGGCAGGTGGGGCCAACGTCCTGACTTTC | CASSDPPAGGANVLTF
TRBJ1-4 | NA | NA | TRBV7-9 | TGTGCCAGCCGTCGGGGCGGGGAGGAAAAACTGTTTTTT | CASRRGGEEKLFF
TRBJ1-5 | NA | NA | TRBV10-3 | TGTGCCATCAGTGACGAAGGACAGCTATATCAGCCCCAGCATTTT | CAISDEGQLYQPQHF
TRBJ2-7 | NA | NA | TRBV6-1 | TGTGCCAGCAGTGAAGCTCGGGTCTACGAGCAGTACTTC | CASSEARVYEQYF
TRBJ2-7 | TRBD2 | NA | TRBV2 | TGTGCCAGCAGTGAACTTAGCGGGGGTTCCTACGAGCAGTACTTC | CASSELSGGSYEQYF
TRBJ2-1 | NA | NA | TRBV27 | TGTGCCAGCAGTTTATACAATGAGCAGTTCTTC | CASSLYNEQFF
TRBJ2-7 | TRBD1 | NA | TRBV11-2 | TGTGCCAGCAGCCCCCCGGGACAGGGCTACGAGCAGTACTTC | CASSPPGQGYEQYF
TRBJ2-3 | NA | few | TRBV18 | TGTGCCAGCTCACCGGAGGGGGCGCGAGATACGCAGTATTTT | CASSPEGARDTQYF
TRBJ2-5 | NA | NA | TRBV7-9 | TGTGCCAGCAGCTTAGCCAACTACCGGGTGGAGACCCAGTACTTC | CASSLANYRVETQYF
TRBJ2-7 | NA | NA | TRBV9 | TGTGCCAGCAGCGCAACAGATTCCTACGAGCAGTACTTC | CASSATDSYEQYF
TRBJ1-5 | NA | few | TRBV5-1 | TGCGCCAGCAGCTTGGCCGGGCAGAATAGCAATCAGCCCCAGCATTTT | CASSLAGQNSNQPQHF
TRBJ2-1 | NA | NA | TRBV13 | TGTGCCAGCAGCTTCGATAACCTCGGTGAGCAGTTCTTC | CASSFDNLGEQFF
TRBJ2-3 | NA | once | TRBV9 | TGTGCCAGCAGCGGCCAGGCCCAAGCCACAGATACGCAGTATTTT | CASSGQAQATDTQYF
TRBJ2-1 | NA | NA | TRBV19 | TGTGCCAGTAGTATAGGGGGGAATGAGCAGTTCTTC | CASSIGGNEQFF
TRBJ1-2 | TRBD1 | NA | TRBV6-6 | TGTGCCAGCACTCACGACAGGGGGTATGGCTACACCTTC | CASTHDRGYGYTF
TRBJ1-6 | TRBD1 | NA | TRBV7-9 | TGTGCCAGCAGCTTAGGGGGACAGGGGCCACCCCTCCACTTT | CASSLGGQGPPLHF
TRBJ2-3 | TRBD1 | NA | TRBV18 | TGTGCCAGCTCACCGACAGGGACGACAGATACGCAGTATTTT | CASSPTGTTDTQYF
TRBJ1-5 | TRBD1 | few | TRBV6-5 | TGTGCCACGGGACAGAAGGTCAATCAGCCCCAGCATTTT | CATGQKVNQPQHF
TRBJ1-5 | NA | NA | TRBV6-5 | TGTGCCAGCAGTTACTGGGCAGGAGGACAGCCCCAGCATTTT | CASSYWAGGQPQHF
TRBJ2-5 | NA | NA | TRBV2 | TGTGCCAGCAGTGGAGACTACCAAGAGACCCAGTACTTC | CASSGDYQETQYF
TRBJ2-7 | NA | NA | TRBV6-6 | TGTGCCAGCACCCCGGGTCTGGAGGGCTACGAGCAGTACTTC | CASTPGLEGYEQYF
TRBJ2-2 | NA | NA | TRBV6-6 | TGTGCCAGCAGTTACTTCACCAGTGGGGTCGGGGAGCTGTTTTTT | CASSYFTSGVGELFF
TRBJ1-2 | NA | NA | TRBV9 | TGTGCCAGCAGAGCTCAGGGGAATCGTGGTGGCTACACCTTC | CASRAQGNRGGYTF
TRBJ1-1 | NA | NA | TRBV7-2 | TGTGCCAGCAGCCTAGACCCCCGGGCAGAGAAGAACACTGAAGCTTTCTTT | CASSLDPRAEKNTEAFF
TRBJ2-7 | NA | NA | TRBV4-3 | TGCGCCAGCAGCCAAGATTACGAGGGGATAGTTGCCTACGAGCAGTACTTC | CASSQDYEGIVAYEQYF
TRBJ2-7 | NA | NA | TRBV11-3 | TGTGCCAGCAGCTTAGATACGGGGGGCATTTACGAGCAGTACTTC | CASSLDTGGIYEQYF
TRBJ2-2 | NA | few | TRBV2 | TGTGCCAGCGGGGGGTTGGCGCCCGGGGAGCTGTTTTTT | CASGGLAPGELFF
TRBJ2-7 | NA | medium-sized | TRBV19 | TGTGCCAGTAGCATGACTAGTTCTAGCTCCTACGAGCAGTACTTC | CASSMTSSSSYEQYF
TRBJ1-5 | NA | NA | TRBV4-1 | TGCGCCAGCAGCCAAGTCGCGGACAGCAATCAGCCCCAGCATTTT | CASSQVADSNQPQHF
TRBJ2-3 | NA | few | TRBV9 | TGTGCCAGCAGCGTAGTTGGTGCCGTCACAGATACGCAGTATTTT | CASSVVGAVTDTQYF
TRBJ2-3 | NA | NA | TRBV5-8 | TGTGCCAGCAGCTCCCCGAGGAACACAGATACGCAGTATTTT | CASSSPRNTDTQYF
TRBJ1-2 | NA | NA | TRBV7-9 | TGTGCCAGCAGCTCCGCAGGGGTCCTCTATGGCTACACCTTC | CASSSAGVLYGYTF
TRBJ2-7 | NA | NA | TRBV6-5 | TGTGCCAGCAGTTACGGGGCGCCGGGGCGCGAGCAGTACTTC | CASSYGAPGREQYF
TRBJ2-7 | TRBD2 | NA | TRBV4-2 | TGTGCCAGCAGCGCCCAGGCGGGGGGCCCACCCGAGCAGTACTTC | CASSAQAGGPPEQYF
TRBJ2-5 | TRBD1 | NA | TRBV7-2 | TGTGCCAGCAGCTTAACAGGGACAGTCGAGACCCAGTACTTC | CASSLTGTVETQYF
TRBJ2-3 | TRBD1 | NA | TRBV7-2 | TGTGCCAGCAGCTTATTGGACAGGGGCAGGACAGATACGCAGTATTTT | CASSLLDRGRTDTQYF
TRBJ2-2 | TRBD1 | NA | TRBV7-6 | TGTGCCAGCAGTTTGGGACAGGGGGTTGCCGGGGAGCTGTTTTTT | CASSLGQGVAGELFF
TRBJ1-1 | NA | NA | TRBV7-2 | TGTGCCAGCAGCTTAGTACCGGGGGACACTGAAGCTTTCTTT | CASSLVPGDTEAFF
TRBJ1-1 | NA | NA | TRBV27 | TGTGCCAGCAGTTTATCTACAAGAGGCACTGAAGCTTTCTTT | CASSLSTRGTEAFF
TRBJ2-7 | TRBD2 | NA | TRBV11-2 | TGTGCCAGCAGCTTGGGTTCCCTAGCGGTCTACGAGCAGTACTTC | CASSLGSLAVYEQYF
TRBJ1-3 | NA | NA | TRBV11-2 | TGTGCCAGCAGCTTCGGTGGAAACACCATATATTTT | CASSFGGNTIYF
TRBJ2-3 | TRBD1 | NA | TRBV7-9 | TGTGCCAGCAGCTCCACCGGGACAGTAACAGATACGCAGTATTTT | CASSSTGTVTDTQYF
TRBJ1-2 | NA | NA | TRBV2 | TGTGCCAGCAGTCAGGTGGTAGCCAACTATGGCTACACCTTC | CASSQVVANYGYTF